This passage covers 27 T cell receptor beta chains from one sample sequenced in a study of cytomegalovirus exposure and HLA in healthy donors. PCR amplification relied on 60 Vbeta primers (plus 13 Jbeta primers). Here immunoSEQ multiplex PCR was the method, and the copy in TCRdb shows in-frame clones only, minus some. The data show 95,000 to 150,000 clones, approximately 78% seen once. Sequenced sample: PBMCs. The receptors here all came from a man aged 25-45 years in good health and CMV-seropositive.

This clone occurred a few times. The gene calls are TRBV5-5 and TRBJ2-1, with TRBD1 matching over 8 bases. V gave up 6 bases and J gave up 9 bases; unmatched junction bases: 14. There are 15 residues in the CDR3. The V gene's germline CDR1 is SGHKS and CDR2 YYEKEE (reference sequence). In nucleotides, the CDR3 is TGTGCCAGCACCTCTGGAGGACAGGGCGGCGGTGAGCAGTTCTTC. This encodes CASTSGGQGGGEQFF.

The gene calls are TRBV27 and TRBJ1-2; D perhaps matches TRBD1 (5 bases). V lost 5 bases and J lost 7, with 14 bases in between. Per the germline V gene, CDR1 is MNHEY and CDR2 is SMNVEV (reference sequence). The CDR3 is 13 residues long. The CDR3 spells CASSPTGVVGYTF. In DNA, the CDR3 is TGTGCCAGCAGTCCAACAGGTGTTGTTGGCTACACCTTC.

The chain couples TRBV7-9 to TRBJ2-2; D uncertain. The CDR3 runs to 15 residues. Looked up from germline, CDR1 is SEHNR and CDR2 is FQNEAQ (reference sequence). V gave up 4 bases and J gave up 1 base, with 10 bases separating them. Here the CDR3 reads CASSSRRENTGELFF. In DNA, the CDR3 is TGTGCCAGCAGCTCAAGGAGAGAGAACACCGGGGAGCTGTTTTTT.

V usage is TRBV30 and J usage is TRBJ1-1; tentatively, D is TRBD1 (5 bases). V lost 2 bases and J lost 3, with 10 bases in between. CDR1 GTSNPN and CDR2 SVGIG come from the germline V gene (reference sequence). The CDR3 runs to 13 residues. CDR3 amino acids: CAWSRGPDTEAFF. As DNA, the CDR3 is TGTGCCTGGAGTAGGGGCCCAGACACTGAAGCTTTCTTT.

The chain uses TRBV5-4 and TRBJ2-7; 7 nucleotides match TRBD2. The CDR3 is made up of 15 amino acids. Germline lookup yields CDR1 SGHNT and CDR2 YYREEE (reference sequence). J lost 7 bases, V lost 4 bases, and 14 bases had no gene match. In DNA, the CDR3 is TGTGCCAGCAGCAGAAAGCGGGGCGATCTGGGGGAGCAGTACTTC. Its protein is CASSRKRGDLGEQYF.

Only one count was recorded for this clone. The chain is built from TRBV5-1 and TRBJ2-7, with a tentative D call TRBD2 (5 bases). This CDR3 has 15 residues. Trimming shortened V by 4 bases and J by 0 bases, and 14 bases separated the two germline ends. Germline lookup yields CDR1 SGHRS and CDR2 YFSETQ. The CDR3 spells CASSPAAGVSYEQYF. CDR3 nucleotides: TGCGCCAGCAGCCCGGCCGCGGGCGTCTCCTACGAGCAGTACTTC.

The V call is TRBV9, the J call TRBJ2-1, with 11 bases that match TRBD2. The germline V gene encodes CDR1 SGDLS and CDR2 YYNGEE. V dropped 4 bases and J dropped 4; count of bases not matched to a gene: 7. The CDR3 sequence is 16 residues long. The CDR3 is CASSPPGTSGYNEQFF. The CDR3 region has the DNA TGTGCCAGCAGCCCGCCCGGGACTAGCGGATACAATGAGCAGTTCTTC.

The chain recombines TRBV27 with TRBJ1-1; D call uncertain. From germline, CDR1 is MNHEY and CDR2 SMNVEV (reference sequence). The CDR3 covers 13 residues. Trimming pared 5 bases from V and 5 bases from J, leaving 12 bases between. CDR3 sequence (DNA): TGTGCCAGCAGTACCAGCACGGGGACTGAAGCTTTCTTT. This codes for CASSTSTGTEAFF.

The chain joins TRBV5-1 to TRBJ2-1, with D tentatively TRBD2 (5 bases). Per germline, CDR1 SGHRS and CDR2 YFSETQ. The CDR3 runs to 14 residues. Deletions cut 1 base from V and 5 bases from J, with 10 bases between. In DNA form, the CDR3 reads TGCGCCAGCAGCTTGATTAGCGCCGACAATGAGCAGTTCTTC. It yields the protein CASSLISADNEQFF.

The chain employs TRBV15 and TRBJ2-5, with TRBD2 as a possible D gene (6 bases). Trimming shortened V by 1 base and J by 4 bases, and 19 bases separated the two germline ends. The germline CDR1 and CDR2 sequences are LNHNV and YYDKDF (reference sequence). The CDR3 has 17 residues. This CDR3 is CATSRALGTAYAETQYF. The CDR3 DNA sequence: TGTGCCACCAGCAGAGCACTCGGGACTGCGTACGCAGAGACCCAGTACTTC. Based on the CDR3 plus reference TRBV15 and TRBJ2-5, the full variable domain is DAMVIQNPRYQVTQFGKPVTLSCSQTLNHNVMYWYQQKSSQAPKLLFHYYDKDFNNEADTPDNFQSRRPNTSFCFLDIRSPGLGDTAMYLCATSRALGTAYAETQYFGPGTRLLVL.

The chain uses TRBV27 and TRBJ1-2, with no clear D. CDR1 is MNHEY, CDR2 SMNVEV, per germline (reference sequence). V dropped 6 bases and J dropped 7 bases, with 18 bases sitting between them. The CDR3 is 14 amino acids. CDR3 sequence (DNA): TGTGCCAGCAGCCCAACTCCCGGTACCTTTGGCTACACCTTC. It encodes CASSPTPGTFGYTF.

The J gene is TRBJ2-1, the V gene TRBV29-1, with 12 bases aligning to TRBD2. Germline CDR1 reads SQVTM; CDR2 reads ANQGSEA. V lost 1 base, J lost 5 bases, and 0 bases stayed unmatched. The CDR3 runs 14 residues. Written as DNA, the CDR3 is TGCAGCGTTGAAGGACTAGCGGGGGACAATGAGCAGTTCTTC. It codes for CSVEGLAGDNEQFF.

J is TRBJ1-1 and V is TRBV9, with 8 bases that match TRBD1. V was pared by 2 bases and J by 1 base, with 1 base of the junction left unmatched. This CDR3 has 14 amino acids. Per germline, CDR1 SGDLS and CDR2 YYNGEE. The CDR3 region is CASSVTGGNTEAFF. The CDR3 bases are TGTGCCAGCAGCGTTACAGGGGGGAACACTGAAGCTTTCTTT.

The chain couples TRBV9 to TRBJ2-1; tentatively, D is TRBD2 (6 bases). CDR1 SGDLS and CDR2 YYNGEE come from the germline V gene. The CDR3 contains 14 residues. V was pared by 0 bases and J by 3 bases, with 7 bases between. CDR3 nucleotide sequence: TGTGCCAGCAGCGTAGCGGGAGACTACAATGAGCAGTTCTTC. Protein: CASSVAGDYNEQFF.

The genes are TRBV11-2 and TRBJ1-2, with D possibly TRBD1 on 5 matching bases. CDR1 and CDR2 from the germline V gene are SGHAT and FQNNGV. Trimming removed 5 bases from V and 1 base from J, with 14 bases in between. There are 15 residues in the CDR3. CDR3 sequence reads: CASSLTGRGNYGYTF. CDR3 bases: TGTGCCAGCAGCCTCACGGGTAGGGGTAACTATGGCTACACCTTC.

The rearrangement joins TRBV7-9 to TRBJ2-1; 7 nucleotides align to TRBD2. This CDR3 is 14 amino acids long. Germline V gene sequence: CDR1 SEHNR, CDR2 FQNEAQ (reference sequence). The junction had 5 bases not matched to a gene; V was cut back by 5 bases and J by 4 bases. In nucleotides, the CDR3 is TGTGCCAGCAGCCCATCTAGCGGATACAATGAGCAGTTCTTC. It encodes CASSPSSGYNEQFF. The whole variable domain, filled in from reference TRBV7-9 and TRBJ2-1, reads DTGVSQNPRHKITKRGQNVTFRCDPISEHNRLYWYRQTLGQGPEFLTYFQNEAQLEKSRLLSDRFSAERPKGSFSTLEIQRTEQGDSAMYLCASSPSSGYNEQFFGPGTRLTVL.

This rearrangement joins TRBV28 to TRBJ2-2, with a possible D match to TRBD2 (6 bases). Germline CDR1 and CDR2: MDHEN and SYDVKM. V was trimmed by 7 bases and J by 4 bases, leaving 19 bases between them. CDR3 length equals 16 residues. This CDR3 reads CASTRHSGPTTGELFF. CDR3 nucleotides: TGTGCCAGCACCCGACACAGCGGGCCAACCACCGGGGAGCTGTTTTTT.

This chain joins TRBV9 and TRBJ2-2; D might be TRBD1 (6 bases). V was shortened by 1 base and J by 4 bases, with 11 bases between the two germline ends. The CDR3 is made up of 15 amino acids. Germline CDR1 reads SGDLS; CDR2 reads YYNGEE. CDR3 sequence: CASSVKGEPTGELFF. CDR3 coding DNA: TGTGCCAGCAGCGTAAAGGGGGAGCCCACCGGGGAGCTGTTTTTT.

This clone was seen more than once but under ten times. V gene TRBV10-3 combines with J gene TRBJ2-7, with 7 bases that match TRBD2. The junction had 16 bases not matched to a gene; V was cut back by 7 bases and J by 4 bases. The germline CDR1 and CDR2 sequences are ENHRY and SYGVKD. CDR3 length: 16 residues. CDR3 in DNA: TGTGCCATCACTCCCTACAGCGGGATCAGGCAATACGAGCAGTACTTC. The encoded protein is CAITPYSGIRQYEQYF.

This chain connects TRBV27 to TRBJ1-5; D is unresolved. Germline lookup yields CDR1 MNHEY and CDR2 SMNVEV (reference sequence). V was cut by 3 bases and J by 2 bases, with 8 bases left in between. This CDR3 has 14 residues. The CDR3 loop is CASSFQGGNQPQHF. For the CDR3, the DNA is TGTGCCAGCAGTTTTCAAGGAGGCAATCAGCCCCAGCATTTT.

This clone has a handful of counts. The rearrangement links TRBV4-3 to TRBJ2-5, with D possibly matching TRBD2 (6 bases). Germline V gene lookup returns CDR1 LGHNA and CDR2 YSLEER. The CDR3 consists of 15 residues. Trimming stripped 3 bases from V and 1 base from J, with 12 bases between. In DNA, the CDR3 is TGCGCCAGCAGCCACGGAAGCGGGCCCCAAGAGACCCAGTACTTC. Its translation is CASSHGSGPQETQYF.

This clone was recorded only once. The DNA for the CDR3 is TGTGCCAGCAGCCCAGAAATTAGCGGTCGCCCCTACGAGCAGTACTTC. It codes for CASSPEISGRPYEQYF. The V call is TRBV4-2, the J call TRBJ2-7, with a weak D call TRBD2 (6 bases). Trimming removed 4 bases from V and 2 bases from J, with 18 bases in between. The CDR3 runs to 16 residues. From germline, CDR1 is LGHNA and CDR2 YNFKEQ.

This chain uses TRBV10-1 with TRBJ2-2; perhaps TRBD2 as D (6 bases). V was pared by 5 bases and J by 6 bases, with 10 bases between. CDR1 is WNHNN and CDR2 is SYGVQD in the germline V gene (reference sequence). The length of the CDR3 is 13 residues. The CDR3 coding sequence is TGCGCCAGCAGTCCGGGAGCGGCCGGGGAGCTGTTTTTT. It is translated as CASSPGAAGELFF.

The chain links TRBV25-1 to TRBJ2-2; TRBD2 matches 7 bases. The CDR3 runs 14 residues. Germline lookup yields CDR1 MGHDK and CDR2 SYGVNS. The V segment lost 6 bases and the J segment 6 bases; nucleotides outside the gene matches: 7. CDR3 in amino acids: CASRAGAPPGELFF. In nucleotides, the CDR3 is TGTGCCAGCAGGGCGGGAGCCCCTCCCGGGGAGCTGTTTTTT.

The V call is TRBV28, the J call TRBJ1-2; 10 bases line up with TRBD1. J lost 14 bases, V lost 5 bases, and 8 bases had no gene match. This CDR3 is built from 12 residues. Germline V gene data show CDR1 as MDHEN and CDR2 as SYDVKM. CDR3 loop: CASSPRQGAETF. The CDR3 nucleotides are TGTGCCAGCAGTCCGAGACAGGGGGCAGAGACCTTC.

The chain is built from TRBV10-3 and TRBJ2-1; 12 bases are shared with TRBD2. The germline V gene encodes CDR1 ENHRY and CDR2 SYGVKD. With 5 bases clipped from V and 4 bases from J, the junction kept 6 bases outside the gene matches. The CDR3 has 16 residues. CDR3 region: CAISSPGLAGYNEQFF. The DNA for the CDR3 is TGTGCCATCAGTTCCCCGGGACTAGCGGGTTACAATGAGCAGTTCTTC.

The chain combines TRBV6-1 with TRBJ2-1; TRBD2 might be the D (5 bases). The CDR3 contains 15 residues. Trimming removed 3 bases from V and 1 base from J, with 10 bases in between. The germline V gene encodes CDR1 MNHNS and CDR2 SASEGT. CDR3 DNA: TGTGCCAGCAGTGACCCCGGGATTTCCTACAATGAGCAGTTCTTC. This translates into CASSDPGISYNEQFF.